The T cell receptor (beta chain) described here comes from a study of identical twins. Through template switching, a universal primer site was introduced, and the cDNA contained unique molecular identifiers. TCRdb redid the calling of the 5' RACE reads with MiXCR, one entry per CDR3 protein. Counted here are 550,000 to 700,000 distinct CDR3 sequences, more than 9% occurring once; the ten biggest clones make up 2.5% to 3%. In the case of this clonotype: Its antigen is unidentified.

Whole-study findings and limits: Abundant beta clonotypes from cord blood had fewer insertions, unlike memory repertoires, which showed none. Weaker excess sharing between twins was seen in beta out-of-frame sequences.

These data were also reused for a study on yellow fever vaccine responses in identical twins. Per that study: After vaccination, twins' T cell response reportedly seemed partly convergent, partly personalized.

This receptor was identified in a woman between 18 and 29 years old in good health. The specimen sequenced was PBMCs.

CDR3 sequence: CASSFWTTQETQYF. The CDR3 bases are TGTGCCAGCAGTTTTTGGACAACCCAAGAGACCCAGTACTTC. The chain employs TRBV12-3 or TRBV12-4 and TRBJ2-5, with D perhaps matching TRBD1 (5 bases). The germline V and J ends were trimmed by 3 bases and 1 base, with 9 bases remaining between them. The CDR3 runs to 14 residues.